The 18 T cell receptor beta chains in this list originate from one sample, sequenced in a study of cytomegalovirus exposure and HLA in healthy donors. A multiplex PCR was run with 60 Vbeta primers and 13 Jbeta primers. Clones were read by immunoSEQ multiplex PCR, and TCRdb kept only the in-frame ones, dropping some. The sample has under 170,000 clones; about four fifths are singletons. The specimen was PBMCs. The origin of the receptors is a human donor in good health.

The chain uses TRBV21-1 and TRBJ2-5; the DNA was not compared with TRBD2, the D call given in the table. TRBV21-1 is shown as a pseudogene. The CDR3 spans 18 residues. In DNA form, the CDR3 reads TGTGCCAGCAGTTTAAACCCACCCTCCGGGACTAGGGGAGAGACCCAGTACTTC. Its protein product is CASSLNPPSGTRGETQYF.

The DNA of the CDR3 is TGTGCCAGCAGTTGGGGACAGGGGGCATCCTACGAGCAGTACTTC. This encodes CASSWGQGASYEQYF. The chain recombines TRBV6-5 with TRBJ2-7; 12 bases are shared with TRBD1. J lost 1 base, V lost 4 bases, and 2 bases had no gene match. In germline, CDR1 is MNHEY, CDR2 SVGAGI. The CDR3 length is 15 residues.

This sequence joins TRBV19 and TRBJ2-5, with D possibly being TRBD2 (6 bases). Germline-derived CDR1 and CDR2 are LNHDA and SQIVND (reference sequence). CDR3 length: 13 residues. V dropped 6 bases and J dropped 3 bases, with 11 bases sitting between them. The CDR3 loop reads CASRRGGEETQYF. In DNA, the CDR3 is TGTGCCAGTAGGAGGGGCGGGGAAGAGACCCAGTACTTC.

This clone has only a few counts. The gene calls are TRBV28 and TRBJ2-1; the match to TRBD1 covers 9 bases. The junction had 5 bases not matched to a gene; V was cut back by 3 bases and J by 2 bases. This CDR3 is 16 amino acids long. CDR1 is MDHEN and CDR2 is SYDVKM in the germline V gene. The chain's CDR3 is CASSFYTGGAYNEQFF. As DNA, the CDR3 is TGTGCCAGCAGTTTCTACACAGGGGGCGCCTACAATGAGCAGTTCTTC.

V usage is TRBV19 and J usage is TRBJ2-3, with D perhaps TRBD2 (6 bases). The CDR3 covers 14 residues. CDR1 LNHDA and CDR2 SQIVND come from the germline V gene (reference sequence). V shed 5 bases and J shed 0 bases, with 9 bases lying between them. CDR3 sequence reads: CASSRLASTDTQYF. The CDR3 DNA reads as TGTGCCAGTAGTCGCCTAGCGAGCACAGATACGCAGTATTTT.

The chain uses TRBV10-2 and TRBJ1-3; D uncertain. The germline V and J ends were trimmed by 4 bases and 0 bases, with 7 bases remaining between them. The germline V gene encodes CDR1 WSHSY and CDR2 SAAADI. The CDR3 extends over 14 amino acids. The CDR3, as DNA: TGCGCCAGCAGTGGACTGACCTCTGGAAACACCATATATTTT. Translation gives CASSGLTSGNTIYF.

This chain connects TRBV28 to TRBJ1-4; weak D call: TRBD1 (6 bases). V was shortened by 5 bases and J by 7 bases, with 23 bases between the two germline ends. This CDR3 contains 17 residues. CDR1 and CDR2 from the germline V gene are MDHEN and SYDVKM. DNA of the CDR3: TGTGCCAGCAGTCCACGAAGGAAACAGGGAAGGGGTGAAAAACTGTTTTTT. Translation: CASSPRRKQGRGEKLFF.

The V call is TRBV6-5, the J call TRBJ1-1; weak D call: TRBD1 (5 bases). V was shortened by 5 bases and J by 2 bases, with 9 bases between the two germline ends. CDR1 MNHEY and CDR2 SVGAGI come from the germline V gene. This CDR3 is built from 13 residues. CDR3 region: CASSTGPNTEAFF. CDR3 bases: TGTGCCAGCAGTACAGGTCCTAACACTGAAGCTTTCTTT.

The chain is built from TRBV6-1 and TRBJ2-7, with D tentatively TRBD2 (5 bases). The CDR3 length is 14 residues. Germline CDR1 MNHNS, CDR2 SASEGT. V lost 1 base, J lost 0 bases, and 7 bases lay in between. CDR3: CASSEDGVSYEQYF. The CDR3 bases are TGTGCCAGCAGTGAAGACGGGGTCTCCTACGAGCAGTACTTC.

Ten or more counts support this clone. V is TRBV5-1 and J is TRBJ2-2; D may be TRBD1 (5 bases). CDR3 length: 13 amino acids. CDR1 is SGHRS and CDR2 is YFSETQ in the germline V gene. The V and J ends lost 1 base and 6 bases respectively, with 7 bases between them. This CDR3 reads CASSLQGPGELFF. The CDR3, as DNA: TGCGCCAGCAGCTTGCAGGGTCCCGGGGAGCTGTTTTTT.

The J gene is TRBJ1-2, the V gene TRBV6-5, with 7 bases aligning to TRBD1. With V trimmed by 4 bases and J by 5 bases, 13 bases remained unmatched. From germline, CDR1 is MNHEY and CDR2 SVGAGI. CDR3 size: 16 residues. As DNA, the CDR3 is TGTGCCAGCAGTTTAATGGGCAGGGGGAGTCGTTATGGCTACACCTTC. It yields the protein CASSLMGRGSRYGYTF.

The chain joins TRBV7-2 to TRBJ2-5; 7 bases align to TRBD1. CDR3 size: 13 residues. With V trimmed by 5 bases and J by 2 bases, 2 bases remained unmatched. The germline CDR1 and CDR2 sequences are SGHTA and FQGNSA. CDR3 residues: CASSRGQQETQYF. In DNA form, the CDR3 reads TGTGCCAGCAGCCGGGGACAGCAAGAGACCCAGTACTTC.

The chain couples TRBV7-9 to TRBJ1-4; D is possibly TRBD1 (6 bases). V lost 1 base and J 4 bases, leaving 7 bases between the germline ends. This CDR3 contains 14 residues. Per the germline V gene, CDR1 is SEHNR and CDR2 is FQNEAQ (reference sequence). CDR3 amino acids: CASSLGQDNEKLFF. The CDR3 region has the DNA TGTGCCAGCAGCTTAGGACAGGATAATGAAAAACTGTTTTTT. The variable domain in full, completed from reference TRBV7-9 and TRBJ1-4, reads DTGVSQNPRHKITKRGQNVTFRCDPISEHNRLYWYRQTLGQGPEFLTYFQNEAQLEKSRLLSDRFSAERPKGSFSTLEIQRTEQGDSAMYLCASSLGQDNEKLFFGSGTQLSVL.

This rearrangement joins TRBV11-2 to TRBJ1-3; a weak D match, TRBD1 (6 bases). Trimming pared 1 base from V and 2 bases from J, leaving 15 bases between. The CDR3 totals 17 residues. The germline gives CDR1 SGHAT, CDR2 FQNNGV. In DNA form, the CDR3 reads TGTGCCAGCAGCTTAGCGCCATCACAGGGAACTGGAAACACCATATATTTT. It yields the protein CASSLAPSQGTGNTIYF.

The rearrangement uses TRBV27 and TRBJ2-1, with 11 nucleotides matching TRBD1. Germline CDR1 and CDR2: MNHEY and SMNVEV (reference sequence). V shed 2 bases, J shed 3 bases, and the junction held 9 bases outside the gene matches. This CDR3 spans 18 amino acids. CDR3 residues: CASSLANPGQGVYNEQFF. CDR3 nucleotide sequence: TGTGCCAGCAGTTTAGCAAATCCGGGACAGGGGGTCTACAATGAGCAGTTCTTC.

This clone occurred a few times. The chain combines TRBV28 with TRBJ1-2; TRBD1 might be the D (6 bases). The germline gives CDR1 MDHEN, CDR2 SYDVKM. CDR3 length: 16 amino acids. Trimming removed 3 bases from V and 3 bases from J, with 17 bases in between. CDR3 protein: CASSFRDTYWDYGYTF. The DNA of the CDR3 is TGTGCCAGCAGTTTCAGGGACACCTATTGGGACTATGGCTACACCTTC.

This chain uses TRBV10-1 with TRBJ2-2; 10 positions match TRBD2. The length of the CDR3 is 23 residues. Germline loops: CDR1 WNHNN, CDR2 SYGVQD (reference sequence). V was clipped by 0 bases and J by 2 bases; unmatched bases: 21. Here the CDR3 reads CASSESLDRTLAGGRLNTGELFF. The CDR3 nucleotides are TGCGCCAGCAGTGAGTCTTTGGACAGAACTTTAGCGGGGGGCCGACTTAACACCGGGGAGCTGTTTTTT.

The rearrangement links TRBV4-3 to TRBJ2-7, with D tentatively TRBD1 (7 bases). V was pared by 0 bases and J by 1 base, with 13 bases between. Germline V gives CDR1 LGHNA, CDR2 YSLEER. This CDR3 spans 16 amino acids. In nucleotides, the CDR3 is TGCGCCAGCAGCCAAGATCCAGGGGGGATGTCCTACGAGCAGTACTTC. Protein: CASSQDPGGMSYEQYF.